This T cell receptor beta chain was profiled in a study of blood T cell repertoires in COVID-19 (dated by TCRdb to 2019 to 2021). For context, the study as a whole: Collaborator samples came from the United States, Italy and Spain and covered acute and convalescent phases of COVID-19. The material from the prospective study consisted of cDNA or gDNA derived from T cells, B-cell-depleted T cells, or PBMCs. Subjects who had been exposed to COVID-19, were actively infected with it, or had recovered from it provided the deeply sampled blood TCRbeta repertoires that made up the dataset. The repertoires were released in a freely available public database intended as a resource for research on the immune response to SARS-CoV-2. The samples were drawn from the first 160 participants of the ongoing ImmuneRACE study and from about 1,200 subjects provided by 6 global collaborators. The sample metadata nearly always contained a de-identified subject ID, COVID-19 status, age in years and sex. Where available, HLA class I and class II types were taken from metadata supplied by the sample provider and were not determined by assay-based typing.

In Seattle, one collaborating source enrolled patients while the infection was active and tracked those patients longitudinally over the course of disease. Each collaborating institution followed its own protocols to collect whole blood in K2EDTA tubes. For TCRbeta analysis, collaborator samples were shipped as frozen whole blood, as isolated PBMCs, or as DNA extracted from either sample type. Broad study findings and their caveats: The quantity of clinical and demographic metadata differed by source and by participant and was supplied without curation.

A word on this clone: Its antigen is currently not known. No base quality values were provided; no much bigger clone lies one nucleotide off.

From the cysteine up to the phenylalanine, the CDR3 has a length of 13 residues. The read is trimmed to its CDR3 DNA, 39 bases read in frame from base 1. Trimmed from V: 7 bases; trimmed from J: 7 bases; junction bases lacking a gene match: 7. The germline V gene gives CDR1 as MNHEY and CDR2 as SVGAGI. TCRbeta CDR3 regions were amplified from genomic DNA by means of the immunoSEQ Assay, a bias-controlled multiplex PCR. Concerning the study's data processing: Nucleated cell counts per sample were estimated from amplification of reference gene primers within the assay. To quantify the absolute abundance of each unique TCRbeta CDR3 rearrangement, sequence reads were collapsed and filtered. For each sample, productive Simpson clonality was calculated as the square root of Simpson's diversity index over productive rearrangements. TCRdb stores this immuneACCESS table with in-frame sequences only. Part of the clones is absent; in the studies checked, under half of the shortfall reflects unresolved V genes, and no reason is known for the rest. The V and J calls and clone size come from that table; D and trimming were worked out from the DNA. This sample holds roughly 220,000 clones; roughly 80% were observed only once. The top ten constitute approximately 7.5% of the sample.

The sample consisted of peripheral blood. The chain links TRBV6-5 with TRBJ1-5; 7 nucleotides in the junction match TRBD1. The TCR originated in a woman aged 80 or over with COVID-19, enrolled during active disease. The CDR3 in this case is CASTGDRKQPQHF. The nucleotides read TGTGCCAGCACCGGGGACAGAAAACAGCCCCAGCATTTT.